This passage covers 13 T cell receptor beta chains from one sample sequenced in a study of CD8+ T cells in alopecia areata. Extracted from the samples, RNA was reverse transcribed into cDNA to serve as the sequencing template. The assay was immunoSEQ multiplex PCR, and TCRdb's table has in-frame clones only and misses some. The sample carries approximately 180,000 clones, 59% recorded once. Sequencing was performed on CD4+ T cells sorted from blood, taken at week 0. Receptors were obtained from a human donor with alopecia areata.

The CDR3 DNA reads as TGCGCCAGCAGCCAAGATCGGGGACTAGTTAATGTAGAGACCCAGTACTTC. Encoded protein: CASSQDRGLVNVETQYF. The chain has TRBV4-1 and TRBJ2-5, with TRBD2 matching 8 bases. The CDR3 runs to 17 residues. The V and J ends lost 0 bases and 4 bases, in that order; junction bases with no gene match: 10. Germline V lookup: CDR1 MGHRA, CDR2 YSYEKL.

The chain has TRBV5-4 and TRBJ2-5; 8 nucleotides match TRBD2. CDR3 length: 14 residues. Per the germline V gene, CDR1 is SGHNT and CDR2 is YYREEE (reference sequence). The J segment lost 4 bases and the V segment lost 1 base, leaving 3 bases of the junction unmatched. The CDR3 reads CASSLISGGETQYF. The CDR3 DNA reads TGTGCCAGCAGCTTGATCAGCGGGGGAGAGACCCAGTACTTC. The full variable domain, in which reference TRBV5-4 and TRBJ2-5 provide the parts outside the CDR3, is ETGVTQSPTHLIKTRGQQVTLRCSSQSGHNTVSWYQQALGQGPQFIFQYYREEENGRGNFPPRFSGLQFPNYSSELNVNALELDDSALYLCASSLISGGETQYFGPGTRLLVL.

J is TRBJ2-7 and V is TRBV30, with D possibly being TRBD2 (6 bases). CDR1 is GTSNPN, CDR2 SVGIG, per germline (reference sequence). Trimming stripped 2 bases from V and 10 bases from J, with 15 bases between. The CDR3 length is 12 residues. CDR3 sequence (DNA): TGTGCCTGGAGTCGAGTTACGGGGGAACAGTACTTC. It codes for CAWSRVTGEQYF. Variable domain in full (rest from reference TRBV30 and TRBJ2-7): SQTIHQWPATLVQPVGSPLSLECTVEGTSNPNLYWYRQAAGRGLQLLFYSVGIGQISSEVPQNLSASRPQDRQFILSSKKLLLSDSGFYLCAWSRVTGEQYFGPGTRLTVT.

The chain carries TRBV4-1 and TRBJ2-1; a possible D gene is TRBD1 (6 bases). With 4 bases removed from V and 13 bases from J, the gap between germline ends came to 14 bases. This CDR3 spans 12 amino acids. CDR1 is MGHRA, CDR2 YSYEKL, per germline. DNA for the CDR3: TGCGCCAGCAGCCCACCGGGACAACATCAGTTCTTC. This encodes CASSPPGQHQFF.

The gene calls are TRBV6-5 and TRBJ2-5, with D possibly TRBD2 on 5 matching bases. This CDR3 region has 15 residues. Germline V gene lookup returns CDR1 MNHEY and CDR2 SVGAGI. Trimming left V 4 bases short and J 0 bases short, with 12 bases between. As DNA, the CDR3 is TGTGCCAGCAGTTTAAATGCCGGGGACCAAGAGACCCAGTACTTC. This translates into CASSLNAGDQETQYF.

The CDR3 coding sequence is TGCAGCGAGCAGACAGGGACCTACACTGAAGCTTTCTTT. This gives the protein CSEQTGTYTEAFF. V gene TRBV29-1 combines with J gene TRBJ1-1; 7 nucleotides align to TRBD1. Germline values: CDR1 SQVTM, CDR2 ANQGSEA. CDR3 length: 13 amino acids. The V gene end was trimmed by 7 bases and the J gene end by 3 bases; junction bases not matched to a gene: 8.

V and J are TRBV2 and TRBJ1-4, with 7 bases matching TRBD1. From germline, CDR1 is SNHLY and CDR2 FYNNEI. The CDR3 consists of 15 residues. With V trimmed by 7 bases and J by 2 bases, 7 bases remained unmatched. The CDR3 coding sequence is TGTGCCAGCAAAGGGACAGTGGGTACTAATGAAAAACTGTTTTTT. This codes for CASKGTVGTNEKLFF.

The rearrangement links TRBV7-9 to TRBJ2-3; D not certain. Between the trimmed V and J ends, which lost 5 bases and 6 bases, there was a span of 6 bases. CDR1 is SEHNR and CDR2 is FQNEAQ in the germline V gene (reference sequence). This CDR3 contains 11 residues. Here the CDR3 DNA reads TGTGCCAGCAGCCCTTGGGATACGCAGTATTTT. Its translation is CASSPWDTQYF. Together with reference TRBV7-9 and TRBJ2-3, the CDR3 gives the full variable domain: DTGVSQNPRHKITKRGQNVTFRCDPISEHNRLYWYRQTLGQGPEFLTYFQNEAQLEKSRLLSDRFSAERPKGSFSTLEIQRTEQGDSAMYLCASSPWDTQYFGPGTRLTVL.

CDR3 loop: CSVVDRVRGEQYF. In DNA, the CDR3 is TGCAGCGTTGTGGACAGGGTCCGGGGCGAGCAGTACTTC. The chain uses TRBV29-1 and TRBJ2-7; the match to TRBD1 covers 8 bases. The V gene end was trimmed by 4 bases and the J gene end by 6 bases; junction bases not matched to a gene: 8. Germline V lookup: CDR1 SQVTM, CDR2 ANQGSEA. This CDR3 is built from 13 residues.

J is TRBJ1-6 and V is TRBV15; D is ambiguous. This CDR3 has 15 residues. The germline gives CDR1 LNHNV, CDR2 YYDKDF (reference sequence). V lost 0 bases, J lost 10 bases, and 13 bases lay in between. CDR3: CATSRDVTAASPLHF. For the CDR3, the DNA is TGTGCCACCAGCAGAGATGTCACAGCAGCATCACCCCTCCACTTT.

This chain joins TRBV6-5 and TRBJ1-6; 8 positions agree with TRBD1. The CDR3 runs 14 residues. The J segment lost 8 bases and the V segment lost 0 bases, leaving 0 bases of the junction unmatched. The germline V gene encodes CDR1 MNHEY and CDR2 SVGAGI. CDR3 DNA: TGTGCCAGCAGTTACTCGACAGGGGATTCACCCCTCCACTTT. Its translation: CASSYSTGDSPLHF.

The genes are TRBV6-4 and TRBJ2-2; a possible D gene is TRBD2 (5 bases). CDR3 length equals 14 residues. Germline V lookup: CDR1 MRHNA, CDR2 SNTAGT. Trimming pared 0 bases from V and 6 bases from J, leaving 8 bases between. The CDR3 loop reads CASSDSGSAGELFF. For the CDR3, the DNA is TGTGCCAGCAGTGACTCAGGGAGTGCCGGGGAGCTGTTTTTT.

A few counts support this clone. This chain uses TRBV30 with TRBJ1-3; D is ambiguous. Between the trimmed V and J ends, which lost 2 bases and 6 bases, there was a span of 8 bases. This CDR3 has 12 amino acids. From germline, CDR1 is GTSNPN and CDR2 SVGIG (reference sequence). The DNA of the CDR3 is TGTGCCTGGAGTCTCAACCAAAACACCATATATTTT. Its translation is CAWSLNQNTIYF.